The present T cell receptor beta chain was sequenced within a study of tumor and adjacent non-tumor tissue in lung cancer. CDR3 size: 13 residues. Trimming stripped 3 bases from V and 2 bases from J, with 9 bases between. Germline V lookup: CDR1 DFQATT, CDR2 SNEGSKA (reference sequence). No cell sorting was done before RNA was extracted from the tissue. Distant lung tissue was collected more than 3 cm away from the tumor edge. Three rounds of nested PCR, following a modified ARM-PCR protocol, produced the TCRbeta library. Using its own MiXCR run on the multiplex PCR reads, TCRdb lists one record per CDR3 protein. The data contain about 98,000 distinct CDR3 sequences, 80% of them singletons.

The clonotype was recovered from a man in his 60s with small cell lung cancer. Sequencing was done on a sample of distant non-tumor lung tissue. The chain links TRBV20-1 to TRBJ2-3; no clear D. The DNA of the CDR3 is TGCAGTGCTAGTACTGGGGACACAGATACGCAGTATTTT. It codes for CSASTGDTDTQYF.